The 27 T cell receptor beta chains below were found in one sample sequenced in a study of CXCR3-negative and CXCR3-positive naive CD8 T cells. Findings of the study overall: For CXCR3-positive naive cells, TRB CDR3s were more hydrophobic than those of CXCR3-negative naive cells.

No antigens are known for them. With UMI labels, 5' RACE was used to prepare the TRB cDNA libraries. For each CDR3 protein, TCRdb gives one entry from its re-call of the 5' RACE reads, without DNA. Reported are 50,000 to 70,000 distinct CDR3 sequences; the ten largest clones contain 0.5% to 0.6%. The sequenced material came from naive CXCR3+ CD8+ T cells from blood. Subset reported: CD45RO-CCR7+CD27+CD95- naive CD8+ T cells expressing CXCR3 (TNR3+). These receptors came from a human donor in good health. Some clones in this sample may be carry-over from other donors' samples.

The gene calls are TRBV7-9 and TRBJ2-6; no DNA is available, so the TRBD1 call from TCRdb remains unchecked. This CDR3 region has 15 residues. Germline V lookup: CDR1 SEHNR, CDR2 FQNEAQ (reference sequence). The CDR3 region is CASSQQGAGANVLTF.

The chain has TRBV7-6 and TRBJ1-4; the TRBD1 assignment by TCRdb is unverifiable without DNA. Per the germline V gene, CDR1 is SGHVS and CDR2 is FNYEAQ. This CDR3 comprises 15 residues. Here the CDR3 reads CASSSGQDMTGKLFF.

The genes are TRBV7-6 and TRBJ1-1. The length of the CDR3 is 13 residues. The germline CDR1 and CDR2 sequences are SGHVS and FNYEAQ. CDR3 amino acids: CASSPWEDTEAFF.

The CDR3: CASTNSREGSTEAFF. V and J are TRBV12-3 or TRBV12-4 and TRBJ1-1. The CDR3 is made up of 15 amino acids.

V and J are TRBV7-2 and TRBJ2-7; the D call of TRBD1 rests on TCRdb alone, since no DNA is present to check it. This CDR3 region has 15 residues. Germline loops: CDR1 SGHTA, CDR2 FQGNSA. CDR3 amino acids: CASSLSRDSSYEQYF.

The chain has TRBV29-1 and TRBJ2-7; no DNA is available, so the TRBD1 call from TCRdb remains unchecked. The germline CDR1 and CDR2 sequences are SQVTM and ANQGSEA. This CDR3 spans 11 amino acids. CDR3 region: CSVTDSYEQYF.

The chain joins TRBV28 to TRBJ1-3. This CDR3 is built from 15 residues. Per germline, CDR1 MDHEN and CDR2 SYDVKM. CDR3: CASSLGRYSGNTIYF. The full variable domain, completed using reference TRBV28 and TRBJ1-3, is DVKVTQSSRYLVKRTGEKVFLECVQDMDHENMFWYRQDPGLGLRLIYFSYDVKMKEKGDIPEGYSVSREKKERFSLILESASTNQTSMYLCASSLGRYSGNTIYFGEGSWLTVV.

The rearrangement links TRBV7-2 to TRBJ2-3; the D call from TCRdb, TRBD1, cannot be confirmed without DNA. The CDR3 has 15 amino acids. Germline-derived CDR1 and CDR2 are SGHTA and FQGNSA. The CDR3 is CASSLAGGATDTQYF.

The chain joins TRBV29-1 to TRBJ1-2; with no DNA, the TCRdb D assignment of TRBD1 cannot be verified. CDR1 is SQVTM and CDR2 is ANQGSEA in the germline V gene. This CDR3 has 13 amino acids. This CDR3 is CSATGASDYGYTF.

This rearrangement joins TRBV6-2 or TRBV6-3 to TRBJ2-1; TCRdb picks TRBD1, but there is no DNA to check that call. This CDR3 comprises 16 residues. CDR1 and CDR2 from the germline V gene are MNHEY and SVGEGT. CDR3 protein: CASTSEGGLSYNEQFF.

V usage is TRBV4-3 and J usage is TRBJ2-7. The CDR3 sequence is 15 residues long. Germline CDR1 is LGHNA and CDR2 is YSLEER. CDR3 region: CASSPSSRVSYEQYF.

CDR3 protein: CASSWQAGVYSNQPQHF. The J gene is TRBJ1-5, the V gene TRBV5-6; TCRdb outputs TRBD1, but without DNA this stays unchecked. The CDR3 length is 17 residues. Germline CDR1 is SGHDT and CDR2 is YYEEEE.

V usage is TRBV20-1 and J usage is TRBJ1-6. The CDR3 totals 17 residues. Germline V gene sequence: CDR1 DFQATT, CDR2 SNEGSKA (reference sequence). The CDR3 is CSARGFQQGHYNSPLHF.

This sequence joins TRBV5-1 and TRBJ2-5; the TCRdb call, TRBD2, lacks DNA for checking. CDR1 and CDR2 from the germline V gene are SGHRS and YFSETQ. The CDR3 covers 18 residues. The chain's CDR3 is CASSLGWTSGDPQETQYF.

This CDR3 is CAISVAGSYSPLHF. V gene TRBV10-3 combines with J gene TRBJ1-6. From germline, CDR1 is ENHRY and CDR2 SYGVKD. CDR3 length: 14 amino acids.

CDR3 amino acids: CASSYPLAGETQYF. The chain couples TRBV6-5 to TRBJ2-5; TCRdb lists TRBD1, though no DNA is available to test this call. The CDR3 loop spans 14 amino acids. Germline loops: CDR1 MNHEY, CDR2 SVGAGI.

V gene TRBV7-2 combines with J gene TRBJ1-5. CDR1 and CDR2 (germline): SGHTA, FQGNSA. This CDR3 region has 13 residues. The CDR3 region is CASSLVVRQPQHF. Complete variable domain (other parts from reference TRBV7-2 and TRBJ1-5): GAGVSQSPSNKVTEKGKDVELRCDPISGHTALYWYRQSLGQGLEFLIYFQGNSAPDKSGLPSDRFSAERTGGSVSTLTIQRTQQEDSAVYLCASSLVVRQPQHFGDGTRLSIL.

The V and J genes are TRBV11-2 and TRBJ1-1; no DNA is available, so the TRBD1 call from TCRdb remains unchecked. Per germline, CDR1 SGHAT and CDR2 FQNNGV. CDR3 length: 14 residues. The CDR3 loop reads CASDWGGDNTEAFF.

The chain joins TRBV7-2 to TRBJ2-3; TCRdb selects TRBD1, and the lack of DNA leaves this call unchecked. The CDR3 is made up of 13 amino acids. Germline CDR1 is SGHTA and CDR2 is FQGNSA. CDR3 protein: CASCWGGADTQYF.

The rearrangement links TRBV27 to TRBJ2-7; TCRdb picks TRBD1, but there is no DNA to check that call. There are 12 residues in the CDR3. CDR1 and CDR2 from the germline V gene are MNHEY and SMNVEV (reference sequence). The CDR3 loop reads CASSPQGDEQYF.

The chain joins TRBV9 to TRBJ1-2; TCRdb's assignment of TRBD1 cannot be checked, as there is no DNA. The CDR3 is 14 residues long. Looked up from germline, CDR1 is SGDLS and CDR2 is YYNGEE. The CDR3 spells CASSVQGADYGYTF.

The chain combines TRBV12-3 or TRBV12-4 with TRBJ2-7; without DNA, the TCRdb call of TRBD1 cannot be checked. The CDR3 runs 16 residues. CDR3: CASTKGGGAFSYEQYF.

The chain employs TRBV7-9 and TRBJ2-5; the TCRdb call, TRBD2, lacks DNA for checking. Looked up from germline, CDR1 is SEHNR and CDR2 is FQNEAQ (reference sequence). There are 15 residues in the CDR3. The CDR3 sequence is CASSAMSSGRETQYF.

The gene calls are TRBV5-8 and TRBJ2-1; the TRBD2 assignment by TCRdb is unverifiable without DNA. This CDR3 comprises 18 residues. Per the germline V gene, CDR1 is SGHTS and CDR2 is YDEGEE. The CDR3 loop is CASSLEVAGESSYNEQFF.

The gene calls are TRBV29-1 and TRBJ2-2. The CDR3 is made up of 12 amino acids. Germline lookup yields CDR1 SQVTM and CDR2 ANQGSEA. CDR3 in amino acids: CSVDGQRGELFF.

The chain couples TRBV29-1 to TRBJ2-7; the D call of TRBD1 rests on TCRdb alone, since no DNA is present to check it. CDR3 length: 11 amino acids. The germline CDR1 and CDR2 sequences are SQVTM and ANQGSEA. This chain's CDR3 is CSALGAYEQYF.

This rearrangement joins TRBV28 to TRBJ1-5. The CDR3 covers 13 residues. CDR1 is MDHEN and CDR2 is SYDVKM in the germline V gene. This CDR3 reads CASSPKGNQPQHF.